The 4 T cell receptor beta chains listed next were all sequenced from one sample in a study of T cell responses to AZD1222 COVID-19 vaccine. Sequencing was performed with immunoSEQ multiplex PCR; in TCRdb, only in-frame clones are kept and a portion is missing. The data contain roughly 120,000 clones, roughly 84% of them seen just once; the ten biggest clones take up about 1.2%. The input for sequencing was peripheral blood, taken on day 0 of AZD1222 vaccination. These receptors originate from an adult in good health.

This clone came up many times. The V and J genes are TRBV4-3 and TRBJ1-5, with D unresolved. Germline lookup yields CDR1 LGHNA and CDR2 YSLEER. V shed 2 bases and J shed 0 bases, with 11 bases lying between them. CDR3 length: 16 amino acids. Written as DNA, the CDR3 is TGCGCCAGCAGCCAATCGTCGTCGGGTAGCAATCAGCCCCAGCATTTT. It is translated as CASSQSSSGSNQPQHF.

This chain uses TRBV5-6 with TRBJ2-7, with D uncertain. Germline lookup yields CDR1 SGHDT and CDR2 YYEEEE. The length of the CDR3 is 12 residues. With 5 bases removed from V and 4 bases from J, the gap between germline ends came to 10 bases. The DNA for the CDR3 is TGTGCCAGCAGATCTCATCGTTACGAGCAGTACTTC. It codes for CASRSHRYEQYF.

The chain links TRBV10-3 to TRBJ2-1; 7 nucleotides line up with TRBD2. Germline V lookup: CDR1 ENHRY, CDR2 SYGVKD. The CDR3 consists of 18 residues. The junction had 11 bases not matched to a gene; V was cut back by 3 bases and J by 0 bases. The CDR3 loop is CAISDGGVAWSSYNEQFF. CDR3 nucleotide sequence: TGTGCCATCAGTGATGGGGGGGTCGCGTGGAGCTCCTACAATGAGCAGTTCTTC.

The J gene is TRBJ2-7, the V gene TRBV3-1 (or the pseudogene TRBV3-2), with TRBD2 identical over 13 bases. Germline assignment: CDR1 LGHDT and CDR2 YNNKEL (reference sequence). The junction had 6 bases not matched to a gene; V was cut back by 4 bases and J by 0 bases. This CDR3 spans 17 amino acids. CDR3 residues: CASSRELAGGSSYEQYF. The CDR3 DNA follows: TGTGCCAGCAGCCGGGAACTAGCGGGGGGGAGCTCCTACGAGCAGTACTTC.